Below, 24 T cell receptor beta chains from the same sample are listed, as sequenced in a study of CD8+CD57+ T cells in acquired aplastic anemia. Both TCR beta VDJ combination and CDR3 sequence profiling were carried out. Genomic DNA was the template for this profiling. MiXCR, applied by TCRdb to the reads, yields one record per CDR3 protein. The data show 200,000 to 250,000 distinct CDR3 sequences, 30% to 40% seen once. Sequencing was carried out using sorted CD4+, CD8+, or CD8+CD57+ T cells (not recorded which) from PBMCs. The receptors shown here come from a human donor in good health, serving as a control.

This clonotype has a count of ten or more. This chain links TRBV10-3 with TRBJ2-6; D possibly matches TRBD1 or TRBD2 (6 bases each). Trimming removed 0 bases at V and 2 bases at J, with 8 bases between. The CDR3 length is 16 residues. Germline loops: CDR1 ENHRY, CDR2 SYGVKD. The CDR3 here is CAISESRGAGANVLTF. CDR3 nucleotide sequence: TGTGCCATCAGTGAGTCGAGGGGGGCTGGGGCCAACGTCCTGACTTTC.

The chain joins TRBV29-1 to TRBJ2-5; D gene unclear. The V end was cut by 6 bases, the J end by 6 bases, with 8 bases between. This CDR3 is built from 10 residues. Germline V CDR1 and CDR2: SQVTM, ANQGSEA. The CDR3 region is CSVELKTQYF. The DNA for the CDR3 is TGCAGCGTCGAATTAAAGACCCAGTACTTC.

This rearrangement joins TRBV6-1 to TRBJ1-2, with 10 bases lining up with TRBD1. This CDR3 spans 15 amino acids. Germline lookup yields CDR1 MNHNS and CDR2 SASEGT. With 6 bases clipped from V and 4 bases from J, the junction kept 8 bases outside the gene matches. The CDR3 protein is CASRDRTGGSYGYTF. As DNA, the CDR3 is TGTGCCAGCAGGGACCGGACAGGGGGGAGCTATGGCTACACCTTC.

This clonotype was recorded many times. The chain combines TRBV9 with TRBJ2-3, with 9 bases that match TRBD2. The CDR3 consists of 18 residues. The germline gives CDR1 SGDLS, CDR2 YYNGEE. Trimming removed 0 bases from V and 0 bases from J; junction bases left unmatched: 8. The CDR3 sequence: CASSVAASGKGSTDTQYF. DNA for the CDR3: TGTGCCAGCAGCGTAGCGGCTAGCGGGAAAGGTAGCACAGATACGCAGTATTTT.

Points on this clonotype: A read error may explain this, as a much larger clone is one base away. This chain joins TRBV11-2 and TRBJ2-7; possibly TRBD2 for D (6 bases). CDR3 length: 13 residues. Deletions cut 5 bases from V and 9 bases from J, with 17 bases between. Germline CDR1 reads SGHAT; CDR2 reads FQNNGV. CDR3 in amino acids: CASSLTTRSGQYF. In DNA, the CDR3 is TGTGCCAGCAGCCTGACGACTAGGAGCGGGCAGTACTTC.

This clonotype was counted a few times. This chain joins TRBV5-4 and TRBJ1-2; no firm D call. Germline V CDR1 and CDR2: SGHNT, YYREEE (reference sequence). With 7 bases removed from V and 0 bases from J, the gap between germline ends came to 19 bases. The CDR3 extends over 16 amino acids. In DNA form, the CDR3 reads TGTGCCAGCCGCGCCATGGGCACAGCCACTAACTATGGCTACACCTTC. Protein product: CASRAMGTATNYGYTF.

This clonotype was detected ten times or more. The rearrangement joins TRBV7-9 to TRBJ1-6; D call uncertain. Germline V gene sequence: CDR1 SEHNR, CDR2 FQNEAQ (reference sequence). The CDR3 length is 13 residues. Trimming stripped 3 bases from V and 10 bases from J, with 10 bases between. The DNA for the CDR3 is TGTGCCAGCAGCTTCCTCGACACCTCACCCCTCCACTTT. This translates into CASSFLDTSPLHF. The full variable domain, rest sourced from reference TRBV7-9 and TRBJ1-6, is DTGVSQNPRHKITKRGQNVTFRCDPISEHNRLYWYRQTLGQGPEFLTYFQNEAQLEKSRLLSDRFSAERPKGSFSTLEIQRTEQGDSAMYLCASSFLDTSPLHFGNGTRLTVT.

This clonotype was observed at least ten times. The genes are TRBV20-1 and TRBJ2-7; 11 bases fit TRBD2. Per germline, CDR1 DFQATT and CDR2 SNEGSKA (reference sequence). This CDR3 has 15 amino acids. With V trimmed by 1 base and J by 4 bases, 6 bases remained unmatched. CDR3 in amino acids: CSARVPSGGTYEQYF. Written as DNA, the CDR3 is TGCAGTGCTAGAGTGCCTAGCGGGGGGACTTACGAGCAGTACTTC.

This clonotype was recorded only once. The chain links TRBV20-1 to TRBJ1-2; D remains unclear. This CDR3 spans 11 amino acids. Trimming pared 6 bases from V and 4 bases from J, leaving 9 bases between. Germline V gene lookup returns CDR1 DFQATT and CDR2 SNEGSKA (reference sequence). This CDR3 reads CSAPDGYGYTF. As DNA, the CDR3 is TGCAGTGCCCCGGACGGCTATGGCTACACCTTC.

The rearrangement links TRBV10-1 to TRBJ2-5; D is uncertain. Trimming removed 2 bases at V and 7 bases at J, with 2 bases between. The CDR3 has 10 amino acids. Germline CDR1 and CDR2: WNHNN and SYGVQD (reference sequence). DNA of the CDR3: TGCGCCAGCAGTGAGGGGACCCAGTACTTC. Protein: CASSEGTQYF.

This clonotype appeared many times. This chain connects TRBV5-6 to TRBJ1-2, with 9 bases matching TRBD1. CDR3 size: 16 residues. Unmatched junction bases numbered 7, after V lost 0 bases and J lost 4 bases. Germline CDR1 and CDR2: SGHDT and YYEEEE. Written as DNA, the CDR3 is TGTGCCAGCAGCTTGGATGGGACAGGGCCCACCTATGGCTACACCTTC. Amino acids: CASSLDGTGPTYGYTF. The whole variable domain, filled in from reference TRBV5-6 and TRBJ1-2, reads DAGVTQSPTHLIKTRGQQVTLRCSPKSGHDTVSWYQQALGQGPQFIFQYYEEEERQRGNFPDRFSGHQFPNYSSELNVNALLLGDSALYLCASSLDGTGPTYGYTFGSGTRLTVV.

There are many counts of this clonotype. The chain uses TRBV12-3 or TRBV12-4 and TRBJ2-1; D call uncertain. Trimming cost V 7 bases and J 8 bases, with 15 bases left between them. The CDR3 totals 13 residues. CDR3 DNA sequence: TGTGCCAGCACCCTCAGTCCCCCTTATGAGCAGTTCTTC. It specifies CASTLSPPYEQFF.

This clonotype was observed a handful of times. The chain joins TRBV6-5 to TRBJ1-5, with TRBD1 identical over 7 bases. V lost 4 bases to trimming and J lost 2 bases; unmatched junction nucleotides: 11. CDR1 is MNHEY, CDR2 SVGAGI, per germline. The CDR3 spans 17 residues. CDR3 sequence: CASSSRTGTFGNQPQHF. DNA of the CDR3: TGTGCCAGCAGTTCTCGGACAGGCACATTCGGCAATCAGCCCCAGCATTTT.

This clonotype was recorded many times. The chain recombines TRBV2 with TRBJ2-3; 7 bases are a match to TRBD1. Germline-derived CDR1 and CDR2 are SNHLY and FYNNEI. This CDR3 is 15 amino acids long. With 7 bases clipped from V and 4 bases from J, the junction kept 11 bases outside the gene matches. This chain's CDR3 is CASTETGTASDTQYF. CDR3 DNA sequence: TGTGCCAGCACCGAAACCGGGACAGCATCAGATACGCAGTATTTT.

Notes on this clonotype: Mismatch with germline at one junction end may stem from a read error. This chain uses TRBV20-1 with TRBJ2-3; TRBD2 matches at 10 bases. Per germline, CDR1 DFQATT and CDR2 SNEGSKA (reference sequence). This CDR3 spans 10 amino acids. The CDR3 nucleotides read TGCAGTGCTAGGAGCCTAGCGGGGGCCTTT. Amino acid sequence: CSARSLAGAF.

DNA of the CDR3: TGTGCCAGCAGCTTAATTAGCGGGGGGGTCGATACGCAGTATTTT. Translation: CASSLISGGVDTQYF. The rearrangement joins TRBV7-3 to TRBJ2-3, with 11 bases that match TRBD2. Germline CDR1 is SGHTA and CDR2 is FQGTGA. After removal of 1 base from V and 6 bases from J, the junction contained 3 bases not matched to a gene. CDR3 length: 15 amino acids.

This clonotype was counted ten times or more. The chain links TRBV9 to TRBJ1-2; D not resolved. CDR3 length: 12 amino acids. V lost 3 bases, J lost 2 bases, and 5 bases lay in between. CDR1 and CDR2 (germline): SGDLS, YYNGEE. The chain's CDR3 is CASSAHNYGYTF. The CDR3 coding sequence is TGTGCCAGCAGCGCCCACAACTATGGCTACACCTTC.

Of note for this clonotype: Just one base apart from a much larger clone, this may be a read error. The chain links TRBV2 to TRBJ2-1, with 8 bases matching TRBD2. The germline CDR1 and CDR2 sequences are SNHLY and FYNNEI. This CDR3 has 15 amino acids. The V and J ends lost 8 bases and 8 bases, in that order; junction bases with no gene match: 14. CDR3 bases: TGTGCCAGCGCCACCGGGACTAGGGGCGTCGATGAGCAGTTCTTC. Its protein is CASATGTRGVDEQFF.

CDR3 sequence reads: CASSEAGGLTDTQYF. The CDR3 DNA follows: TGTGCCAGCAGTGAAGCGGGAGGGCTAACAGATACGCAGTATTTT. The V gene is TRBV2, the J gene TRBJ2-3; 7 bases are a match to TRBD2. The germline V gene encodes CDR1 SNHLY and CDR2 FYNNEI. The CDR3 has 15 amino acids. Trimming at V came to 0 bases and at J to 3 bases, leaving 3 bases not matched to a gene.

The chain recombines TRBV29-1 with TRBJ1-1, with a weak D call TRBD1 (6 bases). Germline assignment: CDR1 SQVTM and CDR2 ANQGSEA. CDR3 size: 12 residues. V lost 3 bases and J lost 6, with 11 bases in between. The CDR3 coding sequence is TGCAGCGTTGAGTGGGGGGGCGCTGAAGCTTTCTTT. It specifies CSVEWGGAEAFF.

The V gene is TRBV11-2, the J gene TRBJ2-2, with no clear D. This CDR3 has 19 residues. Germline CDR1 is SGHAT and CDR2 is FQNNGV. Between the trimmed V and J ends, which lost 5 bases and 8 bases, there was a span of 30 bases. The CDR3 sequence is CASSPQSFSIGLGRGELFF. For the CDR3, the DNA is TGTGCCAGCAGCCCCCAGAGTTTCTCGATCGGGTTAGGTCGGGGGGAGCTGTTTTTT.

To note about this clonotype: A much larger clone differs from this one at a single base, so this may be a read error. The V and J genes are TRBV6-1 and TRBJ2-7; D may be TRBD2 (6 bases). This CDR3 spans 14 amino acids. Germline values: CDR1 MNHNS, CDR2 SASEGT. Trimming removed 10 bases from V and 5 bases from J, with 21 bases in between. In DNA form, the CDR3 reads TGTGCCACCGGTCGACTAGTATCTGTAGACGAGCAGTACTTC. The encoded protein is CATGRLVSVDEQYF.

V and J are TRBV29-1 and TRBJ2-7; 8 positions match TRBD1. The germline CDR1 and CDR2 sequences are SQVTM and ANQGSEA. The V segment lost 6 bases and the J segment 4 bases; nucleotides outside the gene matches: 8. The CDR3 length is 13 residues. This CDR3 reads CSVEDRAGYEQYF. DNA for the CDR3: TGCAGCGTCGAGGACAGGGCAGGGTACGAGCAGTACTTC.

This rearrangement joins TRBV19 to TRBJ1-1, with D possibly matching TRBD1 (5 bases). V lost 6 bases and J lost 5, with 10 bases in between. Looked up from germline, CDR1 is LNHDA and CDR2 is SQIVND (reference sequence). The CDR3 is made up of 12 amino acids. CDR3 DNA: TGTGCCAGTAGGCAGGGATTGACTGAAGCTTTCTTT. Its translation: CASRQGLTEAFF.